The 22 T cell receptor beta chains listed next were all sequenced from one sample in a study of blood T cell repertoires in COVID-19. Assay: immunoSEQ multiplex PCR; the TCRdb copy retains only in-frame clones and omits some. The table has 200,000 to 300,000 clones, approximately 88% seen once. Sequenced input: peripheral blood. The receptors were sampled from a human donor in a cohort sampled during active COVID-19.

J is TRBJ1-5 and V is TRBV6-5; no firm D call. CDR1 and CDR2 (germline): MNHEY, SVGAGI. The CDR3 loop spans 14 amino acids. V lost 4 bases, J lost 5 bases, and 12 bases lay in between. The CDR3 region is CASSSAGSDQPQHF. CDR3 in DNA: TGTGCCAGCAGTTCAGCGGGGAGCGATCAGCCCCAGCATTTT.

The rearrangement links TRBV3-1 (or the pseudogene TRBV3-2) to TRBJ2-7, with D possibly being TRBD1 (6 bases). CDR3 length: 15 amino acids. The V gene's germline CDR1 is LGHDT and CDR2 YNNKEL (reference sequence). The V end lost 0 bases, the J end lost 4 bases, and 13 bases lay between the germline ends. Here the CDR3 DNA reads TGTGCCAGCAGCCAAGACGTGGGGGCGGTGTACGAGCAGTACTTC. It translates to CASSQDVGAVYEQYF.

The rearrangement uses TRBV19 and TRBJ1-5; D is possibly TRBD1 (5 bases). The CDR3 length is 14 residues. Germline V lookup: CDR1 LNHDA, CDR2 SQIVND (reference sequence). Trimming pared 2 bases from V and 7 bases from J, leaving 12 bases between. CDR3 residues: CASSINRNEQPQHF. CDR3 sequence (DNA): TGTGCCAGTAGTATAAACAGGAACGAGCAGCCCCAGCATTTT.

The table lists this clone with a few counts. The chain employs TRBV7-9 and TRBJ2-7; D call uncertain. From germline, CDR1 is SEHNR and CDR2 FQNEAQ (reference sequence). The CDR3 contains 14 residues. Trimming left V 4 bases short and J 5 bases short, with 15 bases between. The CDR3 sequence is CASSSFRIKDEQYF. CDR3 bases: TGTGCCAGCAGCTCCTTCAGGATTAAGGACGAGCAGTACTTC.

The rearrangement uses TRBV11-2 and TRBJ2-7; D perhaps matches TRBD1 (6 bases). Trimming took off 5 bases at V and 3 bases at J, with 14 bases between the two ends. CDR3 length: 14 residues. Germline V lookup: CDR1 SGHAT, CDR2 FQNNGV. CDR3 protein: CASSGVGGHYEQYF. In DNA form, the CDR3 reads TGTGCCAGCAGCGGAGTAGGGGGACACTACGAGCAGTACTTC. The full variable domain, with the rest looked up from reference TRBV11-2 and TRBJ2-7, is EAGVAQSPRYKIIEKRQSVAFWCNPISGHATLYWYQQILGQGPKLLIQFQNNGVVDDSQLPKDRFSAERLKGVDSTLKIQPAKLEDSAVYLCASSGVGGHYEQYFGPGTRLTVT.

The V gene is TRBV19, the J gene TRBJ2-5; 10 nucleotides match TRBD2. Germline loops: CDR1 LNHDA, CDR2 SQIVND (reference sequence). The CDR3 contains 14 residues. With 6 bases clipped from V and 5 bases from J, the junction kept 6 bases outside the gene matches. In nucleotides, the CDR3 is TGTGCCAGTAGACGAGCGGGAGGGGGGGAGACCCAGTACTTC. This encodes CASRRAGGGETQYF.

For this clone: Other nucleotide sequences from this sample produce the same CDR3. The chain combines TRBV28 with TRBJ1-3; no clear D. Germline CDR1 is MDHEN and CDR2 is SYDVKM. The CDR3 runs to 12 residues. Trimming took off 6 bases at V and 4 bases at J, with 7 bases between the two ends. The CDR3 here is CASRTTGNTIYF. CDR3 DNA: TGTGCCAGCAGAACAACGGGAAACACCATATATTTT.

The chain links TRBV7-9 to TRBJ2-1, with TRBD2 identical over 10 bases. V shed 2 bases and J 2 bases; nucleotides not matched to a gene: 6. Germline assignment: CDR1 SEHNR and CDR2 FQNEAQ (reference sequence). CDR3 length equals 17 residues. DNA of the CDR3: TGTGCCAGCAGCTTATCAACTAGCGGGAAAACCTACAATGAGCAGTTCTTC. It yields the protein CASSLSTSGKTYNEQFF.

The chain uses TRBV12-3 or TRBV12-4 and TRBJ1-1; unclear D gene. CDR3 length: 12 amino acids. V gave up 10 bases and J gave up 4 bases, with 13 bases separating them. Written as DNA, the CDR3 is TGTGCCACCGTGCGGCGGGGCACTGAAGCTTTCTTT. Its protein is CATVRRGTEAFF.

The chain employs TRBV28 and TRBJ1-4, with a weak D call TRBD1 (6 bases). This CDR3 has 18 residues. CDR1 is MDHEN, CDR2 SYDVKM, per germline. Trimming took off 6 bases at V and 0 bases at J, with 20 bases between the two ends. Written as DNA, the CDR3 is TGTGCCAGCAGACCTAACGCCAGGGGAGCTGCAACTAATGAAAAACTGTTTTTT. This sequence encodes CASRPNARGAATNEKLFF.

The chain couples TRBV30 to TRBJ2-3; no reliable D call. V gave up 0 bases and J gave up 8 bases, with 9 bases separating them. The CDR3 spans 12 residues. The germline gives CDR1 GTSNPN, CDR2 SVGIG (reference sequence). In DNA form, the CDR3 reads TGTGCCTGGAGTGTATCAGGTACTACGCAGTATTTT. As protein: CAWSVSGTTQYF.

Written as DNA, the CDR3 is TGTGCCAGCAGCTTAGCGGCGGGGTCCTTCCCCTATGGCTACACCTTC. Amino acids: CASSLAAGSFPYGYTF. V usage is TRBV7-2 and J usage is TRBJ1-2, with D hard to call. The CDR3 is made up of 16 amino acids. Germline loops: CDR1 SGHTA, CDR2 FQGNSA. Trimming left V 0 bases short and J 4 bases short, with 15 bases between.

This chain links TRBV9 with TRBJ2-7, with TRBD2 matching 7 bases. The CDR3 contains 15 residues. Per the germline V gene, CDR1 is SGDLS and CDR2 is YYNGEE. V was pared by 0 bases and J by 2 bases, with 5 bases of the junction left unmatched. The CDR3: CASSVDPAGPYEQYF. CDR3 bases: TGTGCCAGCAGCGTAGACCCAGCGGGACCCTACGAGCAGTACTTC.

This clone has just one count. The V call is TRBV5-1, the J call TRBJ2-2, with 8 nucleotides matching TRBD1. V gave up 2 bases and J gave up 5 bases; unmatched junction bases: 8. CDR3 length equals 16 residues. The germline V gene has CDR1 SGHRS and CDR2 YFSETQ. The CDR3 sequence is CASSFSQGARTGELFF. CDR3 DNA sequence: TGCGCCAGCAGCTTTTCGCAGGGGGCGAGGACCGGGGAGCTGTTTTTT. Based on the CDR3 plus reference TRBV5-1 and TRBJ2-2, the full variable domain is KAGVTQTPRYLIKTRGQQVTLSCSPISGHRSVSWYQQTPGQGLQFLFEYFSETQRNKGNFPGRFSGRQFSNSRSEMNVSTLELGDSALYLCASSFSQGARTGELFFGEGSRLTVL.

The rearrangement links TRBV15 to TRBJ1-1; TRBD1 matches 11 bases. The germline gives CDR1 LNHNV, CDR2 YYDKDF (reference sequence). J was trimmed by 5 bases and V by 1 base; bases with no gene match: 9. The CDR3 has 17 residues. CDR3 in amino acids: CATSRGGTGGLGTEAFF. DNA of the CDR3: TGTGCCACCAGCAGAGGCGGGACAGGGGGTTTGGGGACTGAAGCTTTCTTT.

V gene TRBV7-2 combines with J gene TRBJ1-5; tentatively, D is TRBD1 (5 bases). V lost 2 bases, J lost 6 bases, and 14 bases lay in between. Germline CDR1 is SGHTA and CDR2 is FQGNSA. The CDR3 runs 15 residues. The CDR3: CASSLNPGTVQPQHF. CDR3 DNA: TGTGCCAGCAGCTTAAACCCAGGGACTGTTCAGCCCCAGCATTTT.

This clone was seen just once. The genes are TRBV5-1 and TRBJ1-2; no firm D call. Trimming took 2 bases from V and 0 from J, leaving 11 bases between them. This CDR3 is built from 15 residues. CDR1 and CDR2 (germline): SGHRS, YFSETQ. CDR3 bases: TGCGCCAGCAGCTTCGAGGGAAACTCTAACTATGGCTACACCTTC. It translates to CASSFEGNSNYGYTF.

The chain joins TRBV27 to TRBJ2-7; TRBD2 agrees at 11 bases. The CDR3 is 18 residues long. V lost 6 bases to trimming and J lost 4 bases; unmatched junction nucleotides: 17. The V gene's germline CDR1 is MNHEY and CDR2 SMNVEV (reference sequence). This CDR3 is CASRIYTSGGPLAYEQYF. Written as DNA, the CDR3 is TGTGCCAGCAGAATATACACTAGCGGGGGCCCTTTAGCTTACGAGCAGTACTTC.

The J gene is TRBJ1-1, the V gene TRBV19; possible D gene TRBD1, 5 bases. CDR1 is LNHDA, CDR2 SQIVND, per germline (reference sequence). V lost 1 base and J 1 base, leaving 10 bases between the germline ends. CDR3 size: 15 residues. The CDR3 nucleotides read TGTGCCAGTAGTATAGCCCCAGGGTGGAACACTGAAGCTTTCTTT. This encodes CASSIAPGWNTEAFF.

This CDR3 is CASSVGVRGSVVYNEQFF. CDR3 DNA: TGTGCCAGCAGCGTAGGGGTCAGGGGGTCGGTCGTCTACAATGAGCAGTTCTTC. The chain is built from TRBV9 and TRBJ2-1; 7 nucleotides line up with TRBD1. The trim removed 0 bases at V and 3 bases at J, leaving 12 bases unmatched. Germline CDR1 reads SGDLS; CDR2 reads YYNGEE. This CDR3 is built from 18 residues.

The chain links TRBV10-3 to TRBJ2-5, with 13 bases matching TRBD2. Germline values: CDR1 ENHRY, CDR2 SYGVKD. This CDR3 spans 15 amino acids. V shed 11 bases, J shed 7 bases, and the junction held 13 bases outside the gene matches. The CDR3 protein is CAFLGLAGVLRTQYF. CDR3 coding DNA: TGTGCCTTCCTAGGACTAGCGGGAGTCTTAAGGACCCAGTACTTC.

This chain connects TRBV28 to TRBJ2-7, with 10 bases that match TRBD1. CDR1 is MDHEN and CDR2 is SYDVKM in the germline V gene. The J segment lost 2 bases and the V segment lost 4 bases, leaving 5 bases of the junction unmatched. The CDR3 runs to 15 residues. CDR3 coding DNA: TGTGCCAGCAGTTCGGGACAGGGGCCCACCTACGAGCAGTACTTC. Protein: CASSSGQGPTYEQYF. The full variable domain, with the rest looked up from reference TRBV28 and TRBJ2-7, is DVKVTQSSRYLVKRTGEKVFLECVQDMDHENMFWYRQDPGLGLRLIYFSYDVKMKEKGDIPEGYSVSREKKERFSLILESASTNQTSMYLCASSSGQGPTYEQYFGPGTRLTVT.